The sequence of this T cell receptor (beta chain) was determined in a study of blood T cell repertoires in COVID-19. Whole-study context: The cDNA or gDNA used as material had been derived from T cells, B-cell-depleted T cells, or PBMCs.

In the study's own analysis: Estimates of nucleated cell counts were drawn from the amplification of reference gene primers. Libraries were prepared by immunoSEQ multiplex PCR; TCRdb keeps only in-frame clonotypes and omits some of them. The V and J calls and clone size were taken over from that table, and D and trimming were inferred from the DNA. The table shows under 200,000 clones, with more than 85% occurring only once. Germline assignment: CDR1 MDHEN and CDR2 SYDVKM. The CDR3 covers 15 residues. The trim removed 5 bases at V and 8 bases at J, leaving 8 bases unmatched. The chain is built from TRBV28 and TRBJ1-4, with 10 bases aligning to TRBD1. This sequence originates from a woman of 80 years or more in a cohort sampled during active or convalescent COVID-19. The source material was peripheral blood. The CDR3 is CASSLLDRGGEKLFF. The CDR3 DNA sequence: TGTGCCAGCAGTCTATTGGACAGGGGGGGCGAAAAACTGTTTTTT.